The 9 T cell receptor beta chains given below trace back to one sample, sequenced in a study of blood T cell repertoires in COVID-19. Clones were read by immunoSEQ multiplex PCR, and TCRdb kept only the in-frame ones, dropping some. The sample shows about 64,000 clones, about 78% of them seen only once. The sequenced sample consisted of peripheral blood. These receptors were taken from a man older than 75 with acute or convalescent COVID-19.

V and J are TRBV5-1 and TRBJ2-1; 13 nucleotides match TRBD2. Germline loops: CDR1 SGHRS, CDR2 YFSETQ. J gave up 9 bases and V 0 bases, and 3 bases lay outside the gene matches. The CDR3 is 15 residues long. The CDR3 bases are TGCGCCAGCAGCTTGGGGACTAGCGGGAGTGGTGAGCAGTTCTTC. Amino acid sequence: CASSLGTSGSGEQFF. Full variable domain (rest looked up from reference TRBV5-1 and TRBJ2-1): KAGVTQTPRYLIKTRGQQVTLSCSPISGHRSVSWYQQTPGQGLQFLFEYFSETQRNKGNFPGRFSGRQFSNSRSEMNVSTLELGDSALYLCASSLGTSGSGEQFFGPGTRLTVL.

V is TRBV9 and J is TRBJ2-1, with 7 nucleotides matching TRBD2. Germline V lookup: CDR1 SGDLS, CDR2 YYNGEE. The trim removed 5 bases at V and 1 base at J, leaving 12 bases unmatched. The CDR3 contains 17 residues. The CDR3, as DNA: TGTGCCAGCAGTAAAGTTAGGGGCGGGAGTTCCTACAATGAGCAGTTCTTC. It encodes CASSKVRGGSSYNEQFF.

This chain joins TRBV27 and TRBJ1-2; tentative D call: TRBD1 (6 bases). Trimming pared 5 bases from V and 3 bases from J, leaving 19 bases between. The germline V gene encodes CDR1 MNHEY and CDR2 SMNVEV (reference sequence). The CDR3 spans 16 residues. The CDR3 nucleotides read TGTGCCAGCAGTCCCCAAGGCAGGGGCGAGGACTATGGCTACACCTTC. Translation: CASSPQGRGEDYGYTF.

The chain carries TRBV24-1 and TRBJ2-3; 8 bases are a match to TRBD2. Per the germline V gene, CDR1 is KGHDR and CDR2 is SFDVKD. The CDR3 consists of 15 residues. The J segment lost 1 base and the V segment lost 4 bases, leaving 3 bases of the junction unmatched. The CDR3 DNA reads TGTGCCACCAGTGACACGGGGGGGGGCACAGATACGCAGTATTTT. Protein: CATSDTGGGTDTQYF.

This chain joins TRBV2 and TRBJ2-1, with 9 bases matching TRBD2. This CDR3 contains 15 residues. Germline V lookup: CDR1 SNHLY, CDR2 FYNNEI. V shed 6 bases, J shed 4 bases, and the junction held 7 bases outside the gene matches. As DNA, the CDR3 is TGTGCCAGCAGGGCGGCTAGCGGGGATTACAATGAGCAGTTCTTC. Translated, it gives CASRAASGDYNEQFF.

This sequence joins TRBV11-3 and TRBJ2-7; 9 nucleotides match TRBD1. Germline CDR1 reads SGHNT; CDR2 reads YENEEA. The CDR3 spans 13 residues. V lost 3 bases and J lost 7; bases outside the gene matches: 4. The CDR3 coding sequence is TGTGCCAGCAGCTTCGGACAGGGGCGTGAGCAGTACTTC. Amino acids: CASSFGQGREQYF.

This chain connects TRBV5-4 to TRBJ1-2; 11 bases are shared with TRBD1. The J segment lost 4 bases and the V segment lost 4 bases, leaving 6 bases of the junction unmatched. The CDR3 is 15 amino acids. CDR1 is SGHNT, CDR2 YYREEE, per germline (reference sequence). This CDR3 reads CASSPGQGVFYGYTF. In DNA, the CDR3 is TGTGCCAGCAGCCCGGGACAGGGGGTTTTCTATGGCTACACCTTC.

This clone was detected only a few times. The V gene is TRBV6-5, the J gene TRBJ2-1; TRBD1 agrees at 10 bases. The V gene's germline CDR1 is MNHEY and CDR2 SVGAGI. Trimming took 6 bases from V and 7 from J; bases not matched to a gene: 9. The CDR3 is 15 amino acids. This CDR3 reads CASSLTGQGVNEQFF. The CDR3 nucleotides read TGTGCCAGCAGCCTTACTGGACAGGGGGTTAATGAGCAGTTCTTC.

The chain is built from TRBV6-6 and TRBJ1-3; D is undetermined. The V gene's germline CDR1 is MNHNY and CDR2 SVGAGI (reference sequence). Between the trimmed V and J ends, which lost 7 bases and 0 bases, there was a span of 10 bases. The CDR3 loop spans 14 amino acids. The CDR3 coding sequence is TGTGCCAGCAATCCATTCGGCTCTGGAAACACCATATATTTT. It codes for CASNPFGSGNTIYF.